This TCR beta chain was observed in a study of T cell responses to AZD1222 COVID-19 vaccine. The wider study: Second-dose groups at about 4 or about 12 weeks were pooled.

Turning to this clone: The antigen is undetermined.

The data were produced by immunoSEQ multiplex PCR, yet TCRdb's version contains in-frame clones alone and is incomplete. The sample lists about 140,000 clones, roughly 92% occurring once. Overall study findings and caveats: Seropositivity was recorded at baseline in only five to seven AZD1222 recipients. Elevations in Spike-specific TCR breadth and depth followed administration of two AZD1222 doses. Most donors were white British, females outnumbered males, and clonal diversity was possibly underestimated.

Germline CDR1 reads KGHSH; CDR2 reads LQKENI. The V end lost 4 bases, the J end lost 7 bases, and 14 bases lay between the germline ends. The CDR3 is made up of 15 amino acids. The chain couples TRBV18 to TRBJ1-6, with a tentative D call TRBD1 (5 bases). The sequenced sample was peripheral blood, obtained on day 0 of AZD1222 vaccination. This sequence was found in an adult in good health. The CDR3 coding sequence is TGTGCCAGCTCACTCAGGGAGGTGGAGAATTCACCCCTCCACTTT. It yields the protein CASSLREVENSPLHF.